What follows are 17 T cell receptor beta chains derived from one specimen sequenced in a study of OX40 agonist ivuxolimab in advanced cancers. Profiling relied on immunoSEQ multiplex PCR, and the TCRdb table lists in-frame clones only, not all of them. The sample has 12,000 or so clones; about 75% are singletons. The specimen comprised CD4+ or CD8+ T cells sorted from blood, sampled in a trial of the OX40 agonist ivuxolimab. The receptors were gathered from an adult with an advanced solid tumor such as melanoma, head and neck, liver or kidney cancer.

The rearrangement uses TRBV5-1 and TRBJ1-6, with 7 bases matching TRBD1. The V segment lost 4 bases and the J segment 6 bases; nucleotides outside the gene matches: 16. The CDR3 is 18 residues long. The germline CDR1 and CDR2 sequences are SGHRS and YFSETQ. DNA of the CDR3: TGCGCCAGCAGCCTTCCTAAGTTGGAGACAGGGATTAATTCACCCCTCCACTTT. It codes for CASSLPKLETGINSPLHF. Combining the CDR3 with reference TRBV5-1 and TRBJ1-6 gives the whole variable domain KAGVTQTPRYLIKTRGQQVTLSCSPISGHRSVSWYQQTPGQGLQFLFEYFSETQRNKGNFPGRFSGRQFSNSRSEMNVSTLELGDSALYLCASSLPKLETGINSPLHFGNGTRLTVT.

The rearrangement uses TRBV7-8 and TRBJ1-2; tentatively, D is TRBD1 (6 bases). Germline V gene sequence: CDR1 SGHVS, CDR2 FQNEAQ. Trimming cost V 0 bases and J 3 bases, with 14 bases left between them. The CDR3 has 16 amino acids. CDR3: CASSLAITGTHYGYTF. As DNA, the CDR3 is TGTGCCAGCAGCTTAGCTATTACCGGGACACACTATGGCTACACCTTC. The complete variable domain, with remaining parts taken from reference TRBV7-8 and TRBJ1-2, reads GAGVSQSPRYKVAKRGQDVALRCDPISGHVSLFWYQQALGQGPEFLTYFQNEAQLDKSGLPSDRFFAERPEGSVSTLKIQRTQQEDSAVYLCASSLAITGTHYGYTFGSGTRLTVV.

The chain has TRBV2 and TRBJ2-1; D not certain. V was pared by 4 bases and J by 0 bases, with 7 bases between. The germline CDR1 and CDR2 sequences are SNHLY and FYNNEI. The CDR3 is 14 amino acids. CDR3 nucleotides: TGTGCCAGCAGTGTCTTCCTCTCCTACAATGAGCAGTTCTTC. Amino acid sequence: CASSVFLSYNEQFF. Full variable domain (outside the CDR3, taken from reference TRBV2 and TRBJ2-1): EPEVTQTPSHQVTQMGQEVILRCVPISNHLYFYWYRQILGQKVEFLVSFYNNEISEKSEIFDDQFSVERPDGSNFTLKIRSTKLEDSAMYFCASSVFLSYNEQFFGPGTRLTVL.

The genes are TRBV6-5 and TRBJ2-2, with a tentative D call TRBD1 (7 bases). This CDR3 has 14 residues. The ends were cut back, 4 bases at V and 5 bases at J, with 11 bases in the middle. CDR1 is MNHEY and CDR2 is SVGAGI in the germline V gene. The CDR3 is CASSLTGRTGELFF. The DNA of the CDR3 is TGTGCCAGCAGTTTGACAGGGAGGACCGGGGAGCTGTTTTTT.

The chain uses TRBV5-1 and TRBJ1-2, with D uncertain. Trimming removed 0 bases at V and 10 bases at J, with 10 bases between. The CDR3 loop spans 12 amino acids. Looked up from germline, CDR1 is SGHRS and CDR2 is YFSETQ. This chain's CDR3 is CASSLGREAYTF. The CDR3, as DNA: TGCGCCAGCAGCTTGGGCAGAGAAGCCTACACCTTC.

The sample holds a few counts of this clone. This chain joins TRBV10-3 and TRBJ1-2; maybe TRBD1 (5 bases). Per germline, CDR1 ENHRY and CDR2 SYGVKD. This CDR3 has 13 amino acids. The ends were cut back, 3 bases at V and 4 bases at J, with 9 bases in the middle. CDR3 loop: CAISEETVYGYTF. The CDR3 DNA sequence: TGTGCCATCAGTGAAGAGACAGTCTATGGCTACACCTTC.

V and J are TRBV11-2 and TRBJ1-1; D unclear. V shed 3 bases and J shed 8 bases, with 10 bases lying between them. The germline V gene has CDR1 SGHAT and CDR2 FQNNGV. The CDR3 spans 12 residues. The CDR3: CASSLGSLEAFF. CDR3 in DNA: TGTGCCAGCAGCTTGGGCAGCCTGGAAGCTTTCTTT.

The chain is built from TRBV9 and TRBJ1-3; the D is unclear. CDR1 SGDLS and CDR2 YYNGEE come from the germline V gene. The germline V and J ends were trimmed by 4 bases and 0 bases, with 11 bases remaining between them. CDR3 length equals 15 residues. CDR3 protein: CASSSSMGSGNTIYF. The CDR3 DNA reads TGTGCCAGCAGCTCCTCTATGGGCTCTGGAAACACCATATATTTT. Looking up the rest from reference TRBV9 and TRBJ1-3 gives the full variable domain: DSGVTQTPKHLITATGQRVTLRCSPRSGDLSVYWYQQSLDQGLQFLIQYYNGEERAKGNILERFSAQQFPDLHSELNLSSLELGDSALYFCASSSSMGSGNTIYFGEGSWLTVV.

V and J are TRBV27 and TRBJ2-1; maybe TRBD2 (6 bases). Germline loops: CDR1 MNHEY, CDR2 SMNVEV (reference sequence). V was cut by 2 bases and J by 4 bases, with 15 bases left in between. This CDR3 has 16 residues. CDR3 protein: CASSLDVPGAYNEQFF. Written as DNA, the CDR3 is TGTGCCAGCAGTTTAGACGTGCCGGGAGCATACAATGAGCAGTTCTTC.

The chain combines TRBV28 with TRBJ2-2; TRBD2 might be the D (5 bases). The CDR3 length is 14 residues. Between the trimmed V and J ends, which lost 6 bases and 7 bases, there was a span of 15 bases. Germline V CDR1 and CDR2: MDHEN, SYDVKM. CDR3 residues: CASRRAGGGGELFF. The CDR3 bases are TGTGCCAGCAGGCGGGCAGGTGGTGGCGGGGAGCTGTTTTTT.

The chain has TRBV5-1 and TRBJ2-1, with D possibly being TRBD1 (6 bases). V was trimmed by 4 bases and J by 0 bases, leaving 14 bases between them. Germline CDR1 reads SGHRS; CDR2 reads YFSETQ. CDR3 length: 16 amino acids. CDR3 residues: CASSVRTDSSYNEQFF. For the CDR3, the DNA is TGCGCCAGCAGCGTCAGGACAGACAGCTCCTACAATGAGCAGTTCTTC.

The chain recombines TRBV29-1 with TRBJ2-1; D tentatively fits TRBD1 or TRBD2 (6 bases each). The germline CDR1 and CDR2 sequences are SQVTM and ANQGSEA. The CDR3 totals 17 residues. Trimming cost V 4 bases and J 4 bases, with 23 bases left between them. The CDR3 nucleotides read TGCAGCGTTGTTCAGGCCATTACAGGGAGGTTATACAATGAGCAGTTCTTC. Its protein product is CSVVQAITGRLYNEQFF.

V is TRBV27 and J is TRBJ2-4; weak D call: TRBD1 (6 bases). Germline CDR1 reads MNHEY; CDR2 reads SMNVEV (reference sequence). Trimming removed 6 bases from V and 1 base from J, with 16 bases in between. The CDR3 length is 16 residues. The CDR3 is CASSTQGQLAKNIQYF. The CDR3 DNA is TGTGCCAGCAGCACCCAGGGGCAACTTGCCAAAAACATTCAGTACTTC.

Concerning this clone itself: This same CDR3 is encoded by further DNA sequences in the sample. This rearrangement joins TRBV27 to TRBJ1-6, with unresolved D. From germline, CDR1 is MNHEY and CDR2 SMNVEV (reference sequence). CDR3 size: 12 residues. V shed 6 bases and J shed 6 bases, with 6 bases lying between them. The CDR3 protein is CASSLANSPLHF. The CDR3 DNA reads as TGTGCCAGCAGCCTCGCTAATTCACCCCTCCACTTT.

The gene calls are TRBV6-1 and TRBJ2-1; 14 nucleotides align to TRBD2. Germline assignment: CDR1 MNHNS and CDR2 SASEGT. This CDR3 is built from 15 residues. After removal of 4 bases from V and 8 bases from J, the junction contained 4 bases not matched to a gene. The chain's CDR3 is CASSAGTSGRDEQFF. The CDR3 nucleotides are TGTGCCAGCAGTGCGGGGACTAGCGGGAGAGATGAGCAGTTCTTC.

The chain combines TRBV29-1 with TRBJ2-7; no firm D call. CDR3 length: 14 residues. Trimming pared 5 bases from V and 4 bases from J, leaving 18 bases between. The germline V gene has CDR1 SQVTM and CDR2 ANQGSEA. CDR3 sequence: CSVRPSDHPYEQYF. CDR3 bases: TGCAGCGTTCGTCCGAGCGACCACCCTTACGAGCAGTACTTC.

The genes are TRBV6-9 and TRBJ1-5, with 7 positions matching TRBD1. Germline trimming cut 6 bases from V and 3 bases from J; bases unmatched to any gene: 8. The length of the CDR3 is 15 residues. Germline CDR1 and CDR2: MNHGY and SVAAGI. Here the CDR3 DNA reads TGTGCCAGCAGCCCGAAGGGACAGTTCAATCAGCCCCAGCATTTT. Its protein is CASSPKGQFNQPQHF.